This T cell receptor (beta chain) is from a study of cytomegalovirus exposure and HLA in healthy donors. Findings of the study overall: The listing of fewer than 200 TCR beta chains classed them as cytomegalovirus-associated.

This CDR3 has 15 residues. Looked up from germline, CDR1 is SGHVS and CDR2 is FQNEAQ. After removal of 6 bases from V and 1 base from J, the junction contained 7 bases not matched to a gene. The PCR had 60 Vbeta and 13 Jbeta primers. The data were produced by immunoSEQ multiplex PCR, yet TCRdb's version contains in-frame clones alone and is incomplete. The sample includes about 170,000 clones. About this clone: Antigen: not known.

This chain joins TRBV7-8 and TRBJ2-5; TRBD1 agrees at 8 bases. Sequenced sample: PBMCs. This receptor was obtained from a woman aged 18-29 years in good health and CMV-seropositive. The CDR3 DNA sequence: TGTGCCAGCAGTTCAGGGGGCCTAAGCCAAGAGACCCAGTACTTC. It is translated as CASSSGGLSQETQYF.